Listed here are 28 T cell receptor beta chains from one sample, sequenced in a study of T-cell memory formation after mild COVID-19. Using its own MiXCR run on the 5' RACE reads, TCRdb lists one record per CDR3 protein. This sample has 550,000 to 600,000 distinct CDR3 sequences, with 15% to 20% found just once. Sequenced: PBMCs or a T cell subset sorted from them (not recorded which). The receptors come from an adult woman who had mild COVID-19 (a few samples of this study predate the infection). Cell type and time point are not known.

The chain uses TRBV5-1 and TRBJ1-1, with 9 bases identical to TRBD1. This CDR3 is 15 amino acids long. The V gene's germline CDR1 is SGHRS and CDR2 YFSETQ. The trim removed 5 bases at V and 0 bases at J, leaving 5 bases unmatched. Here the CDR3 reads CASSYRDRVNTEAFF. The CDR3 nucleotides are TGCGCCAGCAGTTACCGGGACAGGGTGAACACTGAAGCTTTCTTT.

This clonotype was counted a few times. This chain connects TRBV27 to TRBJ2-3; the match to TRBD2 covers 7 bases. The CDR3 totals 14 residues. Germline CDR1 and CDR2: MNHEY and SMNVEV (reference sequence). V lost 3 bases and J lost 4; bases outside the gene matches: 4. This chain's CDR3 is CASSLGGFADTQYF. The CDR3 DNA reads as TGTGCCAGCAGTTTGGGAGGGTTTGCAGATACGCAGTATTTT.

V and J are TRBV7-9 and TRBJ2-3; a weak D match, TRBD2 (6 bases). The germline V gene has CDR1 SEHNR and CDR2 FQNEAQ (reference sequence). This CDR3 contains 14 residues. The ends were cut back, 3 bases at V and 2 bases at J, with 9 bases in the middle. In DNA, the CDR3 is TGTGCCAGCAGCTTTGGACTACTCACAGATACGCAGTATTTT. Residues: CASSFGLLTDTQYF.

The chain links TRBV20-1 to TRBJ2-1; TRBD2 aligns across 9 bases. Looked up from germline, CDR1 is DFQATT and CDR2 is SNEGSKA (reference sequence). CDR3 length: 16 residues. Trimming removed 0 bases from V and 4 bases from J; junction bases left unmatched: 7. The CDR3 nucleotides are TGCAGTGCTAGAGACTCCGGGACTAGCAGGTACAATGAGCAGTTCTTC. Translation gives CSARDSGTSRYNEQFF.

The V call is TRBV27, the J call TRBJ2-1; D gene uncertain. The V end lost 3 bases, the J end lost 8 bases, and 5 bases lay between the germline ends. The length of the CDR3 is 11 residues. The germline V gene encodes CDR1 MNHEY and CDR2 SMNVEV (reference sequence). CDR3 DNA sequence: TGTGCCAGCAGTTTTCTCCATGAGCAGTTCTTC. Encoded protein: CASSFLHEQFF.

V gene TRBV6-5 combines with J gene TRBJ1-2; no clear D gene. Between the trimmed V and J ends, which lost 0 bases and 4 bases, there was a span of 9 bases. The CDR3 runs to 14 residues. Germline V gene sequence: CDR1 MNHEY, CDR2 SVGAGI. The CDR3 protein is CASSYSTNSYGYTF. The CDR3 DNA reads TGTGCCAGCAGTTACTCGACAAACTCCTATGGCTACACCTTC.

The rearrangement links TRBV4-1 to TRBJ2-3; TRBD1 aligns across 10 bases. Germline CDR1 and CDR2: MGHRA and YSYEKL. Unmatched junction bases numbered 6, after V lost 3 bases and J lost 3 bases. The CDR3 runs 16 residues. As DNA, the CDR3 is TGCGCCAGCAGCCACCAACCGGGACAGGGGACAGATACGCAGTATTTT. Translating it yields CASSHQPGQGTDTQYF.

There are a few counts of this clonotype. The rearrangement uses TRBV6-5 and TRBJ1-3; D unclear. V dropped 0 bases and J dropped 4 bases, with 13 bases sitting between them. There are 16 residues in the CDR3. The V gene's germline CDR1 is MNHEY and CDR2 SVGAGI. The CDR3 DNA follows: TGTGCCAGCAGTTACTCCAGCACCGAAGGGGGAAACACCATATATTTT. This codes for CASSYSSTEGGNTIYF.

J is TRBJ1-2 and V is TRBV29-1; D gene ambiguous. The CDR3 loop spans 13 amino acids. CDR1 and CDR2 from the germline V gene are SQVTM and ANQGSEA. The V end lost 1 base, the J end lost 8 bases, and 14 bases lay between the germline ends. As DNA, the CDR3 is TGCAGCGTTGAAGTCCCCCCGGGAGTAGGCTACACCTTC. Protein product: CSVEVPPGVGYTF.

The CDR3 DNA is TGCAGTGCTAGACAACTAGCGGGGGCAGGCACAGATACGCAGTATTTT. It is translated as CSARQLAGAGTDTQYF. This chain links TRBV20-1 with TRBJ2-3, with 11 nucleotides matching TRBD2. V shed 2 bases and J 1 base; nucleotides not matched to a gene: 5. Germline CDR1 and CDR2: DFQATT and SNEGSKA (reference sequence). The CDR3 has 16 residues.

The chain recombines TRBV2 with TRBJ1-5; D is undetermined. CDR1 and CDR2 (germline): SNHLY, FYNNEI. V gave up 2 bases and J gave up 0 bases, with 8 bases separating them. The CDR3 contains 15 residues. CDR3 in DNA: TGTGCCAGCAGTGAATTAGGGAATAGCAATCAGCCCCAGCATTTT. Translating gives CASSELGNSNQPQHF.

The chain carries TRBV7-8 and TRBJ1-5; D not certain. Germline V gene sequence: CDR1 SGHVS, CDR2 FQNEAQ. V lost 6 bases to trimming and J lost 3 bases, with 18 bases between them. The CDR3 loop spans 16 amino acids. The CDR3 nucleotides are TGTGCCAGCAGATCCAGCGTGGCGGATAACAATCAGCCCCAGCATTTT. This encodes CASRSSVADNNQPQHF.

In its sample, this clonotype was seen many times. CDR3 sequence reads: CASSYSTGGTEAFF. CDR3 in DNA: TGTGCCAGCAGTTACTCGACCGGAGGCACTGAAGCTTTCTTT. The chain recombines TRBV6-5 with TRBJ1-1; D not certain. The length of the CDR3 is 14 residues. Germline V lookup: CDR1 MNHEY, CDR2 SVGAGI. Trimming pared 0 bases from V and 4 bases from J, leaving 9 bases between.

This clonotype was found a few times. The chain couples TRBV21-1 to TRBJ1-2; TRBD1 is the table's D call and was not checked against the DNA. TRBV21-1 is shown as a pseudogene. This CDR3 region has 15 residues. The CDR3 bases are TGTGCCAGCAGCAAAGGCTACAGGGATAACTATGGCTACACCTTC. It yields the protein CASSKGYRDNYGYTF.

V gene TRBV12-3 or TRBV12-4 combines with J gene TRBJ1-1, with a weak D call TRBD1 (5 bases). CDR3 length: 13 amino acids. The germline V and J ends were trimmed by 3 bases and 5 bases, with 10 bases remaining between them. This CDR3 reads CASSFAGTTEAFF. CDR3 sequence (DNA): TGTGCCAGCAGTTTTGCAGGGACGACTGAAGCTTTCTTT.

This clonotype was detected only a few times. At one end, the junction sequence differs from germline, possibly due to a read error. The chain carries TRBV6-5 and TRBJ2-4; weak D call: TRBD2 (7 bases). Germline V gives CDR1 MNHEY, CDR2 SVGAGI. This CDR3 region has 13 residues. The CDR3 coding sequence is TGTGCCAGCAGTTACTCAGGGGGGGGAACCCGCATCTTC. Translating it yields CASSYSGGGTRIF.

The V call is TRBV5-1, the J call TRBJ2-1; TRBD1 might be the D (6 bases). CDR1 SGHRS and CDR2 YFSETQ come from the germline V gene. CDR3 length: 11 amino acids. With 4 bases removed from V and 15 bases from J, the gap between germline ends came to 14 bases. CDR3 sequence reads: CASSQDSGPFF. CDR3 nucleotide sequence: TGCGCCAGCAGCCAGGACAGCGGACCGTTCTTC.

This clonotype was recorded many times. The chain is built from TRBV5-1 and TRBJ1-4; D is unclear. The V and J ends lost 4 bases and 10 bases respectively, with 26 bases between them. The CDR3 covers 17 residues. Germline CDR1 reads SGHRS; CDR2 reads YFSETQ. For the CDR3, the DNA is TGCGCCAGCAGCCCGTATGATCCTGCCCAGACCGGGTCAAAACTGTTTTTT. It codes for CASSPYDPAQTGSKLFF.

The chain is built from TRBV13 and TRBJ2-7, with TRBD2 matching over 15 bases. Germline trimming cut 4 bases from V and 2 bases from J; bases unmatched to any gene: 6. Germline V gene sequence: CDR1 PRHDT, CDR2 FYEKMQ (reference sequence). The CDR3 spans 17 residues. CDR3 sequence: CASSWGLAGGRPYEQYF. CDR3 in DNA: TGTGCCAGCAGCTGGGGACTAGCGGGAGGCCGACCCTACGAGCAGTACTTC.

This clonotype was counted between two and nine times. The chain carries TRBV3-1 and TRBJ2-1; TRBD2 matches 9 bases. The CDR3 contains 16 residues. The germline V gene encodes CDR1 LGHDT and CDR2 YNNKEL (reference sequence). V lost 3 bases, J lost 6 bases, and 9 bases stayed unmatched. The DNA of the CDR3 is TGTGCCAGCAGCCAGTCCGGGACTAGCTTGGGCAATGAGCAGTTCTTC. This codes for CASSQSGTSLGNEQFF.

V is TRBV28 and J is TRBJ1-2, with TRBD1 matching 8 bases. Trimming took 5 bases from V and 2 from J; bases not matched to a gene: 7. Germline values: CDR1 MDHEN, CDR2 SYDVKM. The CDR3 contains 15 residues. DNA for the CDR3: TGTGCCAGCAGTCCCCCGAACAGGGGGAACTATGGCTACACCTTC. Translating it yields CASSPPNRGNYGYTF.

The chain couples TRBV12-3 or TRBV12-4 to TRBJ2-3, with TRBD2 identical over 7 bases. The CDR3 runs to 15 residues. The V and J ends lost 3 bases and 2 bases, in that order; junction bases with no gene match: 5. CDR3 sequence reads: CASSFSLADTDTQYF. As DNA, the CDR3 is TGTGCCAGCAGTTTCTCGCTAGCGGACACAGATACGCAGTATTTT.

V and J are TRBV6-2 or TRBV6-3 and TRBJ2-7, with a weak D call TRBD1 (6 bases). CDR1 and CDR2 (germline): MNHEY, SVGEGT. There are 13 residues in the CDR3. The V gene lost 5 bases and the J gene lost 11 bases, with 19 bases spanning the gap. The CDR3 sequence: CASSGGQRTAKYF. The CDR3 region has the DNA TGTGCCAGCAGTGGAGGACAGAGGACCGCGAAGTACTTC.

This clonotype was recorded a few times. The J gene is TRBJ2-1, the V gene TRBV20-1; D perhaps matches TRBD2 (6 bases). The CDR3 is 14 residues long. Trimming cost V 5 bases and J 1 base, with 12 bases left between them. CDR1 DFQATT and CDR2 SNEGSKA come from the germline V gene (reference sequence). The CDR3: CSAVHGGSYNEQFF. The DNA for the CDR3 is TGCAGTGCTGTACACGGGGGTTCCTACAATGAGCAGTTCTTC.

The rearrangement uses TRBV12-3 or TRBV12-4 and TRBJ2-7; D is perhaps TRBD1 (5 bases). Trimming removed 6 bases from V and 1 base from J, with 10 bases in between. This CDR3 spans 13 amino acids. In DNA, the CDR3 is TGTGCCAGCAGATCAGGGCTTTCCTACGAGCAGTACTTC. It is translated as CASRSGLSYEQYF.

This clonotype was seen a few times. DNA of the CDR3: TGTGCCAGTAGTATCAGCGGGGCCAAGTACGAGCAGTACTTC. This translates into CASSISGAKYEQYF. V gene TRBV19 combines with J gene TRBJ2-7, with 7 bases lining up with TRBD2. The germline gives CDR1 LNHDA, CDR2 SQIVND (reference sequence). The CDR3 extends over 14 amino acids. V lost 3 bases and J lost 4; bases outside the gene matches: 6.

CDR3 nucleotides: TGCAGCGTTACCTGGACTAGTGGTCGTCAGGAGCAGTTCTTC. It translates to CSVTWTSGRQEQFF. The J gene is TRBJ2-1, the V gene TRBV29-1; 7 bases align to TRBD2. Germline trimming cut 5 bases from V and 10 bases from J; bases unmatched to any gene: 14. This CDR3 has 14 residues. CDR1 SQVTM and CDR2 ANQGSEA come from the germline V gene.

This clonotype was counted a few times. V usage is TRBV6-6 and J usage is TRBJ1-2; tentative D call: TRBD1 (5 bases). The germline V and J ends were trimmed by 11 bases and 4 bases, with 14 bases remaining between them. CDR3 length: 12 residues. Germline CDR1 reads MNHNY; CDR2 reads SVGAGI (reference sequence). The CDR3 DNA reads TGTGCCGTGGGGCGCACCGGCTATGGCTACACCTTC. This gives the protein CAVGRTGYGYTF.